This T cell receptor (beta chain) was documented in a study of T cell responses to AZD1222 COVID-19 vaccine. In the study overall: Recipients boosted at about 4 weeks or about 12 weeks are pooled.

The protocol was immunoSEQ multiplex PCR, while the TCRdb copy is restricted to in-frame clones and leaves out a portion. The repertoire holds approximately 70,000 clones, with around 86% as singletons. Findings of the study overall: The study found Spike-specific TCR breadth and depth rose after two AZD1222 doses. There were mostly white British donors and more females than males, and clonal diversity was possibly underestimated. In all cases, repertoires were sampled only after the peak T cell response.

Of note for this clone: The antigen is not known.

The CDR3 spans 12 residues. Trimming pared 3 bases from V and 1 base from J, leaving 1 base between. Germline-derived CDR1 and CDR2 are SQVTM and ANQGSEA. The material sequenced was peripheral blood, taken on day 0 of AZD1222 vaccination. The TCR comes from an adult in good health. The V and J genes are TRBV29-1 and TRBJ2-6; D call uncertain. CDR3 nucleotide sequence: TGCAGCGTTGAGTCTGGGGCCAACGTCCTGACTTTC. Protein product: CSVESGANVLTF.